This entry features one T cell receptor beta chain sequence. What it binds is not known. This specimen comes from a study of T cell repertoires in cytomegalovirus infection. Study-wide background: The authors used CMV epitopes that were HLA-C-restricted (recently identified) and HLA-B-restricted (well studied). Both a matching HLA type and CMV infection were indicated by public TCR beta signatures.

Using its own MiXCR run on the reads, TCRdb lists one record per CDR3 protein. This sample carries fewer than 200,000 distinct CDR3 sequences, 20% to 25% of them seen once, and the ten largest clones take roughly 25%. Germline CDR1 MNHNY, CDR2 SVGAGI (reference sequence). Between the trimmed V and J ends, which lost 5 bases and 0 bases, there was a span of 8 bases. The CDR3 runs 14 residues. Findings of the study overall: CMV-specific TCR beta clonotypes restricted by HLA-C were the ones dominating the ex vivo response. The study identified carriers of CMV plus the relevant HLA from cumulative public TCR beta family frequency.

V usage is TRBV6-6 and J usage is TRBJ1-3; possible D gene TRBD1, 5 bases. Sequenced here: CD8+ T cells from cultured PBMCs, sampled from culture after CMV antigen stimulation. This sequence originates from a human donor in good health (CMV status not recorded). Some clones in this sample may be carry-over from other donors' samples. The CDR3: CASSPRDSGNTIYF. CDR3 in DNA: TGTGCCAGCAGTCCCAGGGACTCTGGAAACACCATATATTTT.